A single sample gave rise to the 10 T cell receptor beta chains below, sequenced in a study of beta chain features in type 1 diabetes (dated by TCRdb to the late 2010s). On the study overall, not on this receptor specifically: In all four CD4+ subsets, TCRB CDR3 length was moderately but significantly shorter in type 1 diabetes patients.

The method was the immunoSEQ multiplex PCR assay. The High Capacity cDNA Reverse Transcription Kit was used to reverse transcribe all of the isolated RNA, meaning that expressed TCRB transcripts were what got sequenced. TCRdb limited this immuneACCESS table to in-frame rearrangements with V and J called. A share of clones is missing; checked studies link under half to unresolved V genes, and the rest is unexplained. For this sample there are around 250,000 clones; roughly 22% appear just once. The ten largest account for roughly 0.028% of the sample. What these receptors recognize is not known. The sequencing sample was made of naive CD4+ T cells from blood. The label giving this sample's cell subset or site can be read as: true naive CD4+ T cells. Receptor source: a woman aged 40 to 55 with type 1 diabetes.

This clone was seen a few times. The CDR3 coding sequence is TGTGCCAGCAGCCAGGGACAGGGGATTCACAATGAGCAGTTCTTC. Translating gives CASSQGQGIHNEQFF. The chain has TRBV11-2 and TRBJ2-1, with 10 bases identical to TRBD1. The trim removed 5 bases at V and 5 bases at J, leaving 6 bases unmatched. In germline, CDR1 is SGHAT, CDR2 FQNNGV. CDR3 size: 15 residues.

The sample holds a few counts of this clone. V gene TRBV6-5 combines with J gene TRBJ2-1; 7 positions match TRBD2. This CDR3 is 15 amino acids long. Trimming cost V 10 bases and J 5 bases; bases outside gene matches: 14. CDR1 is MNHEY and CDR2 is SVGAGI in the germline V gene. In DNA form, the CDR3 reads TGTGCCACCACCGTGTTTGCGGGAGCGAACAATGAGCAGTTCTTC. It is translated as CATTVFAGANNEQFF.

The table lists this clone with a few counts. The chain combines TRBV28 with TRBJ1-1; 8 bases match TRBD1. With V trimmed by 4 bases and J by 2 bases, 9 bases remained unmatched. The CDR3 has 16 residues. Germline loops: CDR1 MDHEN, CDR2 SYDVKM. The CDR3 DNA is TGTGCCAGCAGTTATCAGGGGGCCGACCCCAACACTGAAGCTTTCTTT. Translating it yields CASSYQGADPNTEAFF.

The table lists this clone with a few counts. The V gene is TRBV6-5, the J gene TRBJ2-2; 8 nucleotides match TRBD1. The trim removed 6 bases at V and 6 bases at J, leaving 9 bases unmatched. The CDR3 consists of 15 residues. CDR1 MNHEY and CDR2 SVGAGI come from the germline V gene. This CDR3 is CASRLAGGSSGELFF. The CDR3 DNA follows: TGTGCCAGCAGACTCGCAGGGGGCTCGTCCGGGGAGCTGTTTTTT.

The J gene is TRBJ2-7, the V gene TRBV6-6; TRBD2 agrees at 7 bases. Germline CDR1 reads MNHNY; CDR2 reads SVGAGI (reference sequence). J was trimmed by 3 bases and V by 6 bases; bases with no gene match: 8. The CDR3 length is 14 residues. The CDR3, as DNA: TGTGCCAGCAGGACTAGCCGGGACGACTACGAGCAGTACTTC. Translation: CASRTSRDDYEQYF.

This clone occurred a few times. V is TRBV2 and J is TRBJ1-2; maybe TRBD1 (6 bases). V lost 1 base and J 4 bases, leaving 13 bases between the germline ends. Germline CDR1 SNHLY, CDR2 FYNNEI. CDR3 size: 15 residues. Written as DNA, the CDR3 is TGTGCCAGCAGTGAAGGTAGACAGGTCCTCTATGGCTACACCTTC. This gives the protein CASSEGRQVLYGYTF.

This clone was detected only a few times. The rearrangement joins TRBV2 to TRBJ1-1; 8 nucleotides agree with TRBD1. Trimming removed 3 bases from V and 4 bases from J; junction bases left unmatched: 4. This CDR3 has 14 residues. The germline V gene encodes CDR1 SNHLY and CDR2 FYNNEI. The CDR3 spells CASSDTGGFTEAFF. The CDR3 DNA reads as TGTGCCAGCAGTGATACAGGGGGGTTCACTGAAGCTTTCTTT.

The V call is TRBV7-6, the J call TRBJ1-6; a possible D gene is TRBD1 (6 bases). The germline V and J ends were trimmed by 1 base and 7 bases, with 17 bases remaining between them. The germline gives CDR1 SGHVS, CDR2 FNYEAQ. There are 17 residues in the CDR3. CDR3 nucleotide sequence: TGTGCCAGCAGCTTAGTCAGGCAGGGGTCGAACAATTCACCCCTCCACTTT. Amino acid sequence: CASSLVRQGSNNSPLHF.

The CDR3 DNA follows: TGTGCCAGCAGTGACGAGGGCAGCACTGAAGCTTTCTTT. Protein: CASSDEGSTEAFF. The V and J genes are TRBV2 and TRBJ1-1; D unresolved. The CDR3 extends over 13 amino acids. V was pared by 3 bases and J by 4 bases, with 9 bases between. Germline values: CDR1 SNHLY, CDR2 FYNNEI.

This clone has only a few counts. Other DNA sequences in the sample encode the same CDR3. The rearrangement uses TRBV9 and TRBJ2-5; D is unresolved. The CDR3 sequence is 14 residues long. CDR1 SGDLS and CDR2 YYNGEE come from the germline V gene. V lost 0 bases and J lost 4, with 10 bases in between. The CDR3 protein is CASSVGGGGETQYF. The CDR3 coding sequence is TGTGCCAGCAGCGTAGGAGGTGGCGGAGAGACCCAGTACTTC.